A selection of T cell receptor beta chains follows, all from one sample in a study of blood T cell repertoires in COVID-19. Measured with immunoSEQ multiplex PCR; TCRdb has only the in-frame clones, and not every one. The sample holds under 200,000 clones, 70% to 85% seen once. Sequencing input: PBMCs or T cells enriched from blood (not recorded which). The source of these receptors is a woman aged 55-70 years with acute COVID-19. Each CDR3 is given with its conserved first and last residue. A D gene is named only where the DNA matches it firmly.

>TRBJ1-6|TRBD1|TRBV4-3
TGCGCCAGCAGCCAAGGGACAGGGGTTAATTCACCCCTCCACTTT
CASSQGTGVNSPLHF
>TRBJ1-1|TRBD1|TRBV5-4
TGTGCCAGCAGCTTTCGGGACAGGGGGGAAGCTTTCTTT
CASSFRDRGEAFF
>TRBJ1-6|NA|TRBV19
TGTGCCAGTAAAGGAGATGGCCGGGGTCGGAATTCACCCCTCCACTTT
CASKGDGRGRNSPLHF
>TRBJ2-2|NA|TRBV29-1
TGCAGCGCCGGCCGGGACTCGAACACCGGGGAGCTGTTTTTT
CSAGRDSNTGELFF
>TRBJ2-1|NA|TRBV5-4
TGTGCCAGCAGCTTGGGGGGACTGGGAAACAATGAGCAGTTCTTC
CASSLGGLGNNEQFF
>TRBJ1-6|TRBD1|TRBV4-3
TGCGCCAGCAGCCAAGGACAGGGTAGTATGACACCCCTCCACTTT
CASSQGQGSMTPLHF
>TRBJ2-7|TRBD2|TRBV4-2
TGTGCCAGCAGCCAAGGACTAGCGGGAGGGGGCATGTCGGTGTGGACCGGATACGAGCAGTACTTC
CASSQGLAGGGMSVWTGYEQYF
>TRBJ2-5|TRBD2|TRBV4-1
TGCGCCAGCAGCCTTCGGACTAGCGGGGGGACCGGTAGTGAAGAGACCCAGTACTTC
CASSLRTSGGTGSEETQYF
>TRBJ1-1|NA|TRBV19
TGTGCCAGTAGAAGCAGCGGGGAAATTGAAGCTTTCTTT
CASRSSGEIEAFF
>TRBJ1-3|NA|TRBV27
TGTGCCAGCGGCAGGGGAAACACCATATATTTT
CASGRGNTIYF